This T cell receptor (beta chain) was recorded in a study of shared clonotypes between healthy human individuals. Study observations and caveats: Estimated clonotype richness was generally higher in naive than memory subsets.

The CDR3 runs 15 residues. Trimming cost V 2 bases and J 0 bases; bases outside gene matches: 3. Looked up from germline, CDR1 is MNHEY and CDR2 is SMNVEV (reference sequence). Naivety among CD8 cells was defined by CD45RO negativity and positive CCR7 selection, thereby excluding terminally differentiated effector memory CD45RA+ cells. Of note for this clone: The antigen is undetermined. The same CDR3 arises from other DNA sequences in this sample as well.

The protocol was immunoSEQ multiplex PCR, while the TCRdb copy is restricted to in-frame clones and leaves out a portion. This sample has about 750,000 clones, with 85% to 95% found just once. This chain uses TRBV27 with TRBJ2-7, with 8 bases fitting TRBD2. The receptor's source is a man aged 30 to 39 in good health. The sequencing sample was made of naive CD8+ T cells sorted from blood. The DNA for the CDR3 is TGTGCCAGCAGTTTAATTGCGGGGGGCTCCTACGAGCAGTACTTC. Translation: CASSLIAGGSYEQYF.